The 22 T cell receptor beta chains below were found in one sample sequenced in a study of identical twins. TCRdb fed the 5' RACE reads into MiXCR, producing one record per CDR3 protein. The repertoire has a few hundred thousand distinct CDR3 sequences, approximately 16% of them found once; the top ten carry roughly 0.4%. This sample also belongs to another study, concerning yellow fever vaccine responses in identical twins.

The material sequenced was CD4+ T cells sorted from blood. The receptors here all came from a woman aged 18-35 years in good health.

This clonotype was seen ten or more times. This sequence joins TRBV12-3 or TRBV12-4 and TRBJ2-3; TRBD1 is a possible D gene (6 bases). The CDR3 is made up of 15 amino acids. V lost 7 bases, J lost 3 bases, and 17 bases lay in between. For the CDR3, the DNA is TGTGCCAGCACTACAGGGAAAATAAGGACAGATACGCAGTATTTT. Protein: CASTTGKIRTDTQYF.

This clonotype came up a few times. The chain links TRBV11-2 to TRBJ2-3, with 8 bases matching TRBD2. Per the germline V gene, CDR1 is SGHAT and CDR2 is FQNNGV. The CDR3 extends over 17 amino acids. The junction had 10 bases not matched to a gene; V was cut back by 3 bases and J by 2 bases. DNA for the CDR3: TGTGCCAGCAGCTTTACGGGGGGGACGAGAGTCACAGATACGCAGTATTTT. Protein: CASSFTGGTRVTDTQYF.

The chain employs TRBV12-3 or TRBV12-4 and TRBJ2-5, with D unclear. The CDR3 loop spans 14 amino acids. Between the trimmed V and J ends, which lost 7 bases and 0 bases, there was a span of 12 bases. This CDR3 is CASKKNPDQETQYF. The DNA of the CDR3 is TGTGCCAGCAAGAAAAACCCGGACCAAGAGACCCAGTACTTC.

The chain is built from TRBV24-1 and TRBJ2-3; TRBD2 matches 9 bases. This CDR3 contains 16 residues. Germline loops: CDR1 KGHDR, CDR2 SFDVKD. V gave up 5 bases and J gave up 3 bases; unmatched junction bases: 8. The CDR3: CATSGLSGSVTDTQYF. DNA for the CDR3: TGTGCCACCAGTGGCCTTAGCGGGAGTGTTACAGATACGCAGTATTTT.

This clonotype was picked up a small number of times. V gene TRBV6-1 combines with J gene TRBJ1-6; weak D call: TRBD1 (6 bases). This CDR3 comprises 14 residues. Per germline, CDR1 MNHNS and CDR2 SASEGT. The V gene lost 6 bases and the J gene lost 13 bases, with 19 bases spanning the gap. The CDR3 region has the DNA TGTGCCAGCAGCCTAGGGGGGGCCCGGTGGCCCCTCCACTTT. Protein: CASSLGGARWPLHF.

This clonotype turned up a few times. The V gene is TRBV19, the J gene TRBJ1-1; D remains unclear. Per germline, CDR1 LNHDA and CDR2 SQIVND (reference sequence). With 5 bases removed from V and 4 bases from J, the gap between germline ends came to 11 bases. CDR3 length: 13 amino acids. This CDR3 reads CASSPRFFTEAFF. CDR3 bases: TGTGCCAGTAGTCCCCGGTTTTTCACTGAAGCTTTCTTT.

This clonotype was seen a handful of times. This sequence joins TRBV20-1 and TRBJ2-2; D is ambiguous. With 1 base removed from V and 6 bases from J, the gap between germline ends came to 3 bases. The CDR3 spans 11 residues. Germline CDR1 reads DFQATT; CDR2 reads SNEGSKA (reference sequence). CDR3 nucleotides: TGCAGTGCTAGAGCCGCCGGGGAGCTGTTTTTT. Translation gives CSARAAGELFF.

The chain employs TRBV14 and TRBJ2-5; 10 bases map to TRBD2. The junction had 7 bases not matched to a gene; V was cut back by 4 bases and J by 2 bases. This CDR3 has 16 residues. Germline CDR1 SGHDN, CDR2 FVKESK. The CDR3 spells CASSLTTSGSQETQYF. The CDR3 DNA follows: TGTGCCAGCAGCCTTACGACTAGCGGGTCGCAAGAGACCCAGTACTTC.

The sample holds a few counts of this clonotype. The rearrangement links TRBV15 to TRBJ2-1; a weak D match, TRBD2 (5 bases). CDR1 and CDR2 (germline): LNHNV, YYDKDF (reference sequence). This CDR3 is built from 12 residues. V was shortened by 4 bases and J by 9 bases, with 10 bases between the two germline ends. CDR3: CATSTIASEQFF. CDR3 DNA sequence: TGTGCCACCAGCACCATAGCGAGTGAGCAGTTCTTC. The variable domain in full, with the rest retrieved from reference TRBV15 and TRBJ2-1, is DAMVIQNPRYQVTQFGKPVTLSCSQTLNHNVMYWYQQKSSQAPKLLFHYYDKDFNNEADTPDNFQSRRPNTSFCFLDIRSPGLGDTAMYLCATSTIASEQFFGPGTRLTVL.

This clonotype occurred a few times. This sequence joins TRBV7-2 and TRBJ2-4; D possibly uses TRBD1 or TRBD2 (5 bases each). The germline V gene has CDR1 SGHTA and CDR2 FQGNSA. The V end lost 1 base, the J end lost 0 bases, and 13 bases lay between the germline ends. This CDR3 has 17 amino acids. CDR3 in DNA: TGTGCCAGCAGCTTAGTGGGGGTAGTAGGAGCCAAAAACATTCAGTACTTC. Its translation: CASSLVGVVGAKNIQYF.

This clonotype was seen a handful of times. The chain uses TRBV5-8 and TRBJ2-7; D gene unclear. The germline gives CDR1 SGHTS, CDR2 YDEGEE. CDR3 length: 14 amino acids. V was pared by 4 bases and J by 2 bases, with 13 bases between. The DNA for the CDR3 is TGTGCCAGCAGCCCTGAGCTGGGGACCTACGAGCAGTACTTC. This encodes CASSPELGTYEQYF.

V is TRBV2 and J is TRBJ2-4; 8 bases agree with TRBD2. The CDR3 has 20 amino acids. Trimming cost V 8 bases and J 3 bases; bases outside gene matches: 24. Looked up from germline, CDR1 is SNHLY and CDR2 is FYNNEI. CDR3 in amino acids: CASFRGSGVAGPEGKNIQYF. The CDR3 nucleotides are TGTGCCAGCTTTCGAGGTTCCGGGGTAGCGGGGCCCGAGGGCAAAAACATTCAGTACTTC.

This clonotype was observed a few times. V is TRBV20-1 and J is TRBJ2-5; D ambiguous. The CDR3 runs 15 residues. The V gene lost 0 bases and the J gene lost 4 bases, with 15 bases spanning the gap. CDR1 is DFQATT, CDR2 SNEGSKA, per germline (reference sequence). The CDR3 nucleotides are TGCAGTGCTAGAGATGCTAGGGCGTACGTAGAGACCCAGTACTTC. It translates to CSARDARAYVETQYF.

The table lists this clonotype with many counts. The chain uses TRBV4-1 and TRBJ2-3; 7 bases line up with TRBD1. Germline CDR1 MGHRA, CDR2 YSYEKL. Trimming removed 1 base from V and 1 base from J; junction bases left unmatched: 11. The CDR3 has 18 amino acids. CDR3 region: CASSQVGLQGTGTDTQYF. CDR3 sequence (DNA): TGCGCCAGCAGCCAAGTCGGTCTACAGGGGACGGGCACAGATACGCAGTATTTT.

The sample holds a few counts of this clonotype. This rearrangement joins TRBV11-2 to TRBJ2-3; D is tentatively TRBD1 or TRBD2 (6 bases each). Trimming took 3 bases from V and 2 from J, leaving 12 bases between them. The CDR3 loop spans 15 amino acids. The germline CDR1 and CDR2 sequences are SGHAT and FQNNGV. The DNA for the CDR3 is TGTGCCAGCAGCTTTACCCGGGGGCACACAGATACGCAGTATTTT. Residues: CASSFTRGHTDTQYF.

The rearrangement uses TRBV20-1 and TRBJ2-1; a possible D gene is TRBD1 (6 bases). The CDR3 has 13 residues. Germline-derived CDR1 and CDR2 are DFQATT and SNEGSKA (reference sequence). V lost 5 bases and J lost 6, with 14 bases in between. The CDR3 here is CSAQKSGVNEQFF. Written as DNA, the CDR3 is TGCAGTGCTCAAAAGTCAGGGGTCAATGAGCAGTTCTTC.

The chain couples TRBV2 to TRBJ2-7; perhaps TRBD1 as D (5 bases). V lost 6 bases to trimming and J lost 2 bases, with 23 bases between them. The CDR3 is 17 residues long. Germline CDR1 reads SNHLY; CDR2 reads FYNNEI. The CDR3 bases are TGTGCCAGCAGCCCGACAGCTACAGGCCTCCTTACCTACGAGCAGTACTTC. It encodes CASSPTATGLLTYEQYF.

This clonotype has just a few counts. The chain uses TRBV5-4 and TRBJ1-6; D remains ambiguous. The germline CDR1 and CDR2 sequences are SGHNT and YYREEE (reference sequence). The CDR3 covers 13 residues. V lost 2 bases, J lost 6 bases, and 6 bases lay in between. In nucleotides, the CDR3 is TGTGCCAGCAGCTTACTGACTAATTCACCCCTCCACTTT. Translation gives CASSLLTNSPLHF.

The chain recombines TRBV5-1 with TRBJ2-7; D remains unclear. This CDR3 contains 14 residues. V gave up 1 base and J gave up 3 bases, with 11 bases separating them. In germline, CDR1 is SGHRS, CDR2 YFSETQ. CDR3 bases: TGCGCCAGCAGCTTGCGCCCGAATAACTACGAGCAGTACTTC. This translates into CASSLRPNNYEQYF.

This clonotype was seen a few times. The chain employs TRBV7-2 and TRBJ2-1; D perhaps matches TRBD2 (7 bases). The germline V and J ends were trimmed by 3 bases and 7 bases, with 16 bases remaining between them. The V gene's germline CDR1 is SGHTA and CDR2 FQGNSA. The CDR3 extends over 15 amino acids. CDR3 region: CASSLSAGAGNEQFF. In DNA, the CDR3 is TGTGCCAGCAGCTTGTCCGCGGGGGCTGGGAATGAGCAGTTCTTC.

The genes are TRBV20-1 and TRBJ2-2, with 7 nucleotides matching TRBD2. Germline assignment: CDR1 DFQATT and CDR2 SNEGSKA (reference sequence). The CDR3 sequence is 15 residues long. Germline trimming cut 5 bases from V and 5 bases from J; bases unmatched to any gene: 11. The CDR3 protein is CSAEGRIAGTGELFF. The CDR3 DNA sequence: TGCAGTGCTGAGGGGCGGATAGCGGGTACCGGGGAGCTGTTTTTT.

This clonotype came up many times. The rearrangement joins TRBV5-1 to TRBJ2-1; TRBD2 matches 7 bases. CDR1 SGHRS and CDR2 YFSETQ come from the germline V gene. The CDR3 has 15 residues. With V trimmed by 1 base and J by 4 bases, 5 bases remained unmatched. The CDR3 here is CASSLPSGSYNEQFF. DNA for the CDR3: TGCGCCAGCAGCTTGCCTAGCGGCAGTTACAATGAGCAGTTCTTC.